These 7 T cell receptor beta chains were sequenced from one sample in a study of T cell responses to AZD1222 COVID-19 vaccine. Method: immunoSEQ multiplex PCR; TCRdb's copy keeps in-frame clones and lacks some. The sample shows hundreds of thousands of clones, just over 90% of them seen only once. This specimen was peripheral blood, taken on day 0 of MenACWY control vaccination. Receptor source: an adult in good health.

The J gene is TRBJ2-1, the V gene TRBV5-5, with TRBD2 identical over 13 bases. V lost 4 bases and J lost 9; bases outside the gene matches: 7. This CDR3 is 15 amino acids long. Germline V gene sequence: CDR1 SGHKS, CDR2 YYEKEE (reference sequence). In nucleotides, the CDR3 is TGTGCCAGCAGCCAACGACTAGCGGGGGGTATTGAGCAGTTCTTC. This codes for CASSQRLAGGIEQFF.

The V gene is TRBV20-1, the J gene TRBJ1-1; D uncertain. This CDR3 is 11 amino acids long. V gave up 1 base and J gave up 7 bases, with 7 bases separating them. From germline, CDR1 is DFQATT and CDR2 SNEGSKA (reference sequence). The CDR3 DNA reads TGCAGTGCTAGAGGGTTCTTTGAAGCTTTCTTT. Translated: CSARGFFEAFF.

J is TRBJ2-7 and V is TRBV3-1 (or the pseudogene TRBV3-2); D assignment may be TRBD1 or TRBD2 (5 bases each). CDR1 LGHDT and CDR2 YNNKEL come from the germline V gene (reference sequence). This CDR3 region has 14 residues. The V and J ends lost 4 bases and 3 bases respectively, with 13 bases between them. CDR3 coding DNA: TGTGCCAGCAGCCCGGGACGGCTCGGCTACGAGCAGTACTTC. Translating it yields CASSPGRLGYEQYF.

The chain is built from TRBV30 and TRBJ2-3; D unresolved. CDR1 and CDR2 (germline): GTSNPN, SVGIG (reference sequence). The ends were cut back, 4 bases at V and 1 base at J, with 6 bases in the middle. The CDR3 is made up of 12 amino acids. CDR3 loop: CAWNPRTDTQYF. The CDR3 region has the DNA TGTGCCTGGAACCCGCGCACAGATACGCAGTATTTT. Complete variable domain (other parts from reference TRBV30 and TRBJ2-3): SQTIHQWPATLVQPVGSPLSLECTVEGTSNPNLYWYRQAAGRGLQLLFYSVGIGQISSEVPQNLSASRPQDRQFILSSKKLLLSDSGFYLCAWNPRTDTQYFGPGTRLTVL.

V is TRBV6-1 and J is TRBJ1-1; D gene uncertain. The CDR3 covers 14 residues. Trimming pared 0 bases from V and 1 base from J, leaving 6 bases between. The germline CDR1 and CDR2 sequences are MNHNS and SASEGT. This CDR3 reads CASSEAFRNTEAFF. Written as DNA, the CDR3 is TGTGCCAGCAGTGAAGCTTTCCGGAACACTGAAGCTTTCTTT.

This chain links TRBV6-6 with TRBJ2-2; no definite D call. Germline CDR1 reads MNHNY; CDR2 reads SVGAGI (reference sequence). Between the trimmed V and J ends, which lost 8 bases and 3 bases, there was a span of 7 bases. The CDR3 covers 12 residues. CDR3 loop: CASLKDTGELFF. CDR3 in DNA: TGTGCCAGCCTAAAGGACACCGGGGAGCTGTTTTTT.

The table lists this clone with a count of one. The sample holds other DNA sequences that translate to the same CDR3. The rearrangement joins TRBV9 to TRBJ1-3, with D uncertain. CDR3 size: 15 residues. Trimming took 0 bases from V and 0 from J, leaving 7 bases between them. CDR1 is SGDLS, CDR2 YYNGEE, per germline. DNA for the CDR3: TGTGCCAGCAGCGTAGGAGGGAACTCTGGAAACACCATATATTTT. Translated, it gives CASSVGGNSGNTIYF. Full variable domain (remainder filled in from reference TRBV9 and TRBJ1-3): DSGVTQTPKHLITATGQRVTLRCSPRSGDLSVYWYQQSLDQGLQFLIQYYNGEERAKGNILERFSAQQFPDLHSELNLSSLELGDSALYFCASSVGGNSGNTIYFGEGSWLTVV.